Listed below are T cell receptor beta chains from one sample, sequenced in a study of control samples from healthy donors and cancer patients. Profiled with immunoSEQ multiplex PCR; TCRdb holds only in-frame clones, not every one. The table lists 150,000 or so clones, roughly 94% of them singletons, with approximately 5.5% in the top ten. Material: blood. Every receptor here comes from a man between 35 and 55 years old in good health. Both conserved end residues are trimmed from each CDR3.

j_call v_call cdr3_aa
TRBJ1-1 TRBV6-5 ASRTKEKQGKAF
TRBJ1-5 TRBV6-1 ASSDQGGASNQPQH
TRBJ1-1 TRBV27 ASSSGGAGNTEAF
TRBJ2-3 TRBV7-9 ASSSWTGGRTDTQY
TRBJ2-3 TRBV4-1 ASSPRGGSTDTQY
TRBJ1-1 TRBV6-5 ASRQLMNTEAF
TRBJ2-3 TRBV5-6 ASSLVDRSSTDTQY
TRBJ1-1 TRBV5-6 ASSFGLNTEAF
TRBJ1-1 TRBV6-5 ASRVFAANTEAF
TRBJ1-1 TRBV6-5 ASSYEGLGSTEAF
TRBJ2-4 TRBV25-1 ASSSEAHSRDIQY
TRBJ1-5 TRBV6-2/TRBV6-3 ASSYSTGLNQPQH
TRBJ2-3 TRBV27 ASSLIRERPDTQY
TRBJ1-5 TRBV5-6 ASSLGVLSNQPQH
TRBJ2-7 TRBV5-4 ASSFGRTYEQY
TRBJ1-4 TRBV28 ASSLWGPSDEKLF
TRBJ2-7 TRBV7-9 ASSPQGIGREQY
TRBJ2-5 TRBV4-1 ASSQVGTGPGETQY
TRBJ1-1 TRBV6-5 ASSSPRTGGGTEAF
TRBJ1-1 TRBV7-9 ASSLDEGTEAF
TRBJ2-4 TRBV28 ASSLPGQGYSKNIQY
TRBJ2-1 TRBV18 ATRSAGDYNEQF
TRBJ1-2 TRBV7-8 ASSPQGTQGYT
TRBJ2-7 TRBV6-5 ASSYSGTGGYEQY
TRBJ2-2 TRBV7-9 ASSHPRRGSGTGELF
TRBJ2-7 TRBV12-3/TRBV12-4 ASSLGLVHEQY
TRBJ1-5 TRBV11-2 ASVGPVSNQPQH
TRBJ1-1 TRBV5-1 ASSLVGQGAMDTEAF
TRBJ1-2 TRBV11-1 ASSSGQAYGYT
TRBJ2-7 TRBV6-5 ATTGTGHGEQY
TRBJ1-1 TRBV6-5 ASNEARRAF
TRBJ2-5 TRBV24-1 ATSDSSAGSQETQY
TRBJ2-1 TRBV6-2/TRBV6-3 ASGLLDYNEQF
TRBJ1-1 TRBV5-1 ASSRGTGGLNTEAF
TRBJ1-1 TRBV10-3 AISRTVNTEAF
TRBJ1-1 TRBV10-2 ASSDGGGLTEAF
TRBJ2-3 TRBV4-3 ASSQVGGATDTQY
TRBJ1-1 TRBV5-8 ASSLPGTLNTEAF
TRBJ2-1 TRBV2 ASSLSRDSLGNEQF